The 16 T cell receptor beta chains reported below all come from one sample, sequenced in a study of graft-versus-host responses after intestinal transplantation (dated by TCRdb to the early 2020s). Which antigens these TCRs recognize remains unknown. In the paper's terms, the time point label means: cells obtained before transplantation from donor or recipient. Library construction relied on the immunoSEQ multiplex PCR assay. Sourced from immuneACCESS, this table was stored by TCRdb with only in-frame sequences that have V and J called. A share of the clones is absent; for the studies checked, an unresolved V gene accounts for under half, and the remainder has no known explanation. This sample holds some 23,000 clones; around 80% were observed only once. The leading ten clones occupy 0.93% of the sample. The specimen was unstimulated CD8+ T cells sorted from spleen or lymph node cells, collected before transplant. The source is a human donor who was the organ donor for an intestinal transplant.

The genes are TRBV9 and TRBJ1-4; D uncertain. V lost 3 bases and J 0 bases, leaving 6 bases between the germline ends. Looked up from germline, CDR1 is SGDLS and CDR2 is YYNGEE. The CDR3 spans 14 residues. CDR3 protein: CASSARATNEKLFF. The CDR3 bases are TGTGCCAGCAGCGCTCGTGCAACTAATGAAAAACTGTTTTTT. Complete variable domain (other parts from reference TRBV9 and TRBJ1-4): DSGVTQTPKHLITATGQRVTLRCSPRSGDLSVYWYQQSLDQGLQFLIQYYNGEERAKGNILERFSAQQFPDLHSELNLSSLELGDSALYFCASSARATNEKLFFGSGTQLSVL.

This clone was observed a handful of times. The CDR3 coding sequence is TGTGCCAGCAGCTCGGGACCAGTAGACTATGGCTACACCTTC. Its protein is CASSSGPVDYGYTF. The rearrangement joins TRBV7-9 to TRBJ1-2; D perhaps matches TRBD1 (5 bases). Germline assignment: CDR1 SEHNR and CDR2 FQNEAQ (reference sequence). V lost 4 bases and J 3 bases, leaving 12 bases between the germline ends. The CDR3 covers 14 residues.

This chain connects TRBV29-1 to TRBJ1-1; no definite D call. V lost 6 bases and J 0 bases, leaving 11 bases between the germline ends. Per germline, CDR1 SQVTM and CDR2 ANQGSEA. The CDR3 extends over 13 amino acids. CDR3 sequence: CSVDGVMNTEAFF. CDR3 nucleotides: TGCAGCGTGGACGGAGTAATGAACACTGAAGCTTTCTTT.

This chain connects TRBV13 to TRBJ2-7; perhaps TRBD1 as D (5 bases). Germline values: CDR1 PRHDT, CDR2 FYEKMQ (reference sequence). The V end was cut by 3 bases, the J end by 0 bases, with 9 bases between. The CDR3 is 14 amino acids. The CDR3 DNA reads TGTGCCAGCAGCTTGCGAGACAGCTCCTACGAGCAGTACTTC. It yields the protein CASSLRDSSYEQYF.

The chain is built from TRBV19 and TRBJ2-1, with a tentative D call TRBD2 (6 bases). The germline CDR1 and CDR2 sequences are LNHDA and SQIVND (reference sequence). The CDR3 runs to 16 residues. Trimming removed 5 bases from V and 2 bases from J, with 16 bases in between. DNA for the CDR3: TGTGCCAGTAGTGGACCCTCTAGCGCCGCCTACAATGAGCAGTTCTTC. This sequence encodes CASSGPSSAAYNEQFF. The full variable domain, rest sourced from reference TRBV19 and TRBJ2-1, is DGGITQSPKYLFRKEGQNVTLSCEQNLNHDAMYWYRQDPGQGLRLIYYSQIVNDFQKGDIAEGYSVSREKKESFPLTVTSAQKNPTAFYLCASSGPSSAAYNEQFFGPGTRLTVL.

CDR3 DNA sequence: TGTGCCAGCAGTTTATCGAAAGGGGGCGGCTACACCTTC. It codes for CASSLSKGGGYTF. This rearrangement joins TRBV27 to TRBJ1-2; 7 bases are shared with TRBD1. The germline V gene has CDR1 MNHEY and CDR2 SMNVEV (reference sequence). V lost 0 bases and J lost 8; bases outside the gene matches: 3. The length of the CDR3 is 13 residues.

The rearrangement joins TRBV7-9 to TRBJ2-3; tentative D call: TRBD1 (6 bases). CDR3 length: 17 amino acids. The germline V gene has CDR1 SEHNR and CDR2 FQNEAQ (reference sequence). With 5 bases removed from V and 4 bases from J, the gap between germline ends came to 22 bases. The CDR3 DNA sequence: TGTGCCAGCAGCGGCAACCAGGGGTCCCTACGGTCAGATACGCAGTATTTT. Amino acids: CASSGNQGSLRSDTQYF.

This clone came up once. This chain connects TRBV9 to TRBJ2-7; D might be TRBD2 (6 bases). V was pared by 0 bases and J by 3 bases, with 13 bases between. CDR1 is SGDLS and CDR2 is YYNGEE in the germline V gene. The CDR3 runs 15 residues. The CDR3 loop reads CASSVEAGGDYEQYF. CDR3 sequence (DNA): TGTGCCAGCAGCGTAGAGGCAGGAGGGGACTACGAGCAGTACTTC.

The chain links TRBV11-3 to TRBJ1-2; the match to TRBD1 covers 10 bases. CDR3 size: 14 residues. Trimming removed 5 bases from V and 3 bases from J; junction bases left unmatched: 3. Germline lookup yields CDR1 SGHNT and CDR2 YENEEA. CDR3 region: CASSGDRGDYGYTF. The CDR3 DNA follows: TGTGCCAGCAGCGGGGACAGGGGAGACTATGGCTACACCTTC.

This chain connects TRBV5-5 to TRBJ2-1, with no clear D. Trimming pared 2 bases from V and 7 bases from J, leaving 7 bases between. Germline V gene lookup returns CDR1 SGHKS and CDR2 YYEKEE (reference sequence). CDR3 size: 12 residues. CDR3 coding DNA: TGTGCCAGCAGCTTCGCTAAGAATGAGCAGTTCTTC. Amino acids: CASSFAKNEQFF.

This chain's CDR3 is CASSDDGAGEETQYF. DNA for the CDR3: TGTGCCAGCAGCGACGATGGAGCGGGAGAAGAGACCCAGTACTTC. The V and J genes are TRBV11-3 and TRBJ2-5, with TRBD2 matching over 8 bases. J lost 3 bases, V lost 5 bases, and 8 bases had no gene match. The CDR3 has 15 residues. Germline assignment: CDR1 SGHNT and CDR2 YENEEA. The variable domain in full, completed from reference TRBV11-3 and TRBJ2-5, reads EAGVVQSPRYKIIEKKQPVAFWCNPISGHNTLYWYLQNLGQGPELLIRYENEEAVDDSQLPKDRFSAERLKGVDSTLKIQPAELGDSAVYLCASSDDGAGEETQYFGPGTRLLVL.

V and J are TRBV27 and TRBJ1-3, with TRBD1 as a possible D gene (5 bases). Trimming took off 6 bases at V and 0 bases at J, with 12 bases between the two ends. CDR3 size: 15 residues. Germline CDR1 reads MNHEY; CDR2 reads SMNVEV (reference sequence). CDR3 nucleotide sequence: TGTGCCAGCAGGACAGACAGTAACTCTGGAAACACCATATATTTT. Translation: CASRTDSNSGNTIYF.

The chain's CDR3 is CASSEASLNTEAFF. DNA for the CDR3: TGCGCCAGCAGTGAGGCGTCACTGAACACTGAAGCTTTCTTT. The chain employs TRBV10-2 and TRBJ1-1; D ambiguous. The CDR3 loop spans 14 amino acids. V was cut by 2 bases and J by 0 bases, with 7 bases left in between. Germline V gene lookup returns CDR1 WSHSY and CDR2 SAAADI.

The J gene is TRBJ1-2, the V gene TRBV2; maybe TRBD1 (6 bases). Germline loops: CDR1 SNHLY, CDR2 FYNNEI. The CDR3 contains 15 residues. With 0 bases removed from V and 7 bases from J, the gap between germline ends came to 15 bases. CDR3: CASSEAVGGPGGYTF. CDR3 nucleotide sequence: TGTGCCAGCAGTGAAGCAGTTGGGGGCCCAGGTGGCTACACCTTC.

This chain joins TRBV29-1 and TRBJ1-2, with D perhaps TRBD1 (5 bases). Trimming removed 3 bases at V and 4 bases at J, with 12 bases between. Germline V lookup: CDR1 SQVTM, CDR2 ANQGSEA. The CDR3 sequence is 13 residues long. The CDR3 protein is CSVEGGEPYGYTF. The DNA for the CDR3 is TGCAGCGTTGAGGGGGGGGAACCCTATGGCTACACCTTC.

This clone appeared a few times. The CDR3 region is CASSPGWESGMGHEQYF. CDR3 sequence (DNA): TGCGCCAGCAGCCCTGGGTGGGAGTCAGGGATGGGGCACGAGCAGTACTTC. The chain carries TRBV4-3 and TRBJ2-7, with D perhaps TRBD1 or TRBD2 (5 bases each). The CDR3 totals 17 residues. V dropped 4 bases and J dropped 5 bases, with 24 bases sitting between them. Germline values: CDR1 LGHNA, CDR2 YSLEER.